These 22 T cell receptor beta chains were sequenced from one sample in a study of T cell clones after liver transplantation. Assay: immunoSEQ multiplex PCR; the TCRdb copy retains only in-frame clones and omits some. The sample records more than 65,000 clones, 90% being singletons. The sequencing here drew on CD4+ T cells from blood, taken before liver transplant. Every receptor here comes from a human donor who received a liver transplant.

The rearrangement links TRBV27 to TRBJ2-2; TRBD2 agrees at 15 bases. Germline CDR1 is MNHEY and CDR2 is SMNVEV (reference sequence). This CDR3 comprises 19 residues. Germline trimming cut 7 bases from V and 5 bases from J; bases unmatched to any gene: 14. In DNA, the CDR3 is TGTGCCAGCACCCCGGGACTAGCGGGAGGTAGGGTGTCGACCGGGGAGCTGTTTTTT. Translating it yields CASTPGLAGGRVSTGELFF.

V is TRBV7-3 and J is TRBJ1-1; the D is unclear. The germline V and J ends were trimmed by 1 base and 0 bases, with 9 bases remaining between them. The CDR3 length is 15 residues. The germline V gene encodes CDR1 SGHTA and CDR2 FQGTGA. For the CDR3, the DNA is TGTGCCAGCAGCTTAAGGGAGGTTATGAACACTGAAGCTTTCTTT. This gives the protein CASSLREVMNTEAFF.

The genes are TRBV7-6 and TRBJ2-1; 7 bases line up with TRBD2. V lost 8 bases to trimming and J lost 1 base; unmatched junction nucleotides: 8. CDR1 SGHVS and CDR2 FNYEAQ come from the germline V gene. This CDR3 spans 15 amino acids. CDR3 in amino acids: CASGLAGSSYNEQFF. The DNA for the CDR3 is TGTGCCAGCGGGTTAGCGGGTTCTTCCTACAATGAGCAGTTCTTC.

The rearrangement uses TRBV15 and TRBJ1-1; 12 bases line up with TRBD1. The CDR3 is 19 amino acids. Trimming removed 1 base from V and 0 bases from J; junction bases left unmatched: 9. Germline V gives CDR1 LNHNV, CDR2 YYDKDF (reference sequence). The CDR3 DNA sequence: TGTGCCACCAGCAGAGGATTTCCGGGACAGGGGGCATTGAACACTGAAGCTTTCTTT. Its protein product is CATSRGFPGQGALNTEAFF.

V usage is TRBV7-9 and J usage is TRBJ2-6; TRBD2 matches at 10 bases. The length of the CDR3 is 17 residues. J was trimmed by 2 bases and V by 5 bases; bases with no gene match: 6. Germline lookup yields CDR1 SEHNR and CDR2 FQNEAQ (reference sequence). CDR3 sequence (DNA): TGTGCCAGCAGCCGCACTAGCGGGATAACTGGGGCCAACGTCCTGACTTTC. Translation: CASSRTSGITGANVLTF.

This rearrangement joins TRBV7-8 to TRBJ1-2, with D possibly TRBD1 on 6 matching bases. The ends were cut back, 5 bases at V and 2 bases at J, with 12 bases in the middle. The CDR3 is made up of 14 amino acids. The V gene's germline CDR1 is SGHVS and CDR2 FQNEAQ. The CDR3 spells CASSPGHKNYGYTF. CDR3 DNA sequence: TGTGCCAGCAGCCCGGGACATAAAAACTATGGCTACACCTTC.

The rearrangement uses TRBV7-2 and TRBJ1-1; D gene uncertain. The CDR3 covers 13 residues. Germline assignment: CDR1 SGHTA and CDR2 FQGNSA. V dropped 5 bases and J dropped 1 base, with 8 bases sitting between them. The DNA for the CDR3 is TGTGCCAGCAGCCGTCAACCGAACACTGAAGCTTTCTTT. As protein: CASSRQPNTEAFF.

The genes are TRBV19 and TRBJ1-1; D may be TRBD1 (5 bases). V was clipped by 6 bases and J by 2 bases, with 16 bases between them. CDR3 length: 15 amino acids. Germline V gives CDR1 LNHDA, CDR2 SQIVND (reference sequence). The CDR3 region is CASSQLDRPNTEAFF. DNA of the CDR3: TGTGCCAGTAGCCAACTCGACAGACCCAACACTGAAGCTTTCTTT.

The genes are TRBV12-5 and TRBJ2-7, with 15 bases aligning to TRBD2. CDR1 LGHNT and CDR2 FRNRAP come from the germline V gene. The J segment lost 7 bases and the V segment lost 7 bases, leaving 5 bases of the junction unmatched. The CDR3 is made up of 14 amino acids. The DNA for the CDR3 is TGTGCTAGTGCCCTTGGGACTAGCGGGGGGGAGCAGTACTTC. Residues: CASALGTSGGEQYF.

The chain recombines TRBV5-1 with TRBJ1-1, with D uncertain. The germline gives CDR1 SGHRS, CDR2 YFSETQ. The V and J ends lost 6 bases and 1 base respectively, with 13 bases between them. CDR3 length: 14 amino acids. The CDR3 reads CASTSGPENTEAFF. In DNA form, the CDR3 reads TGCGCCAGCACCTCCGGACCCGAGAACACTGAAGCTTTCTTT.

The chain uses TRBV6-1 and TRBJ1-2, with D possibly TRBD1 on 5 matching bases. V lost 6 bases and J 6 bases, leaving 14 bases between the germline ends. Germline V CDR1 and CDR2: MNHNS, SASEGT. The CDR3 is 13 amino acids. CDR3 coding DNA: TGTGCCAGCAGGATAGACAGATTAGATGGCTACACCTTC. Translating gives CASRIDRLDGYTF.

The chain recombines TRBV4-2 with TRBJ2-3, with TRBD2 identical over 13 bases. Germline CDR1 is LGHNA and CDR2 is YNFKEQ. This CDR3 is 19 amino acids long. Unmatched junction bases numbered 11, after V lost 3 bases and J lost 2 bases. CDR3 residues: CASSHRLAGGQGFTDTQYF. The CDR3 region has the DNA TGTGCCAGCAGCCATCGACTAGCGGGAGGCCAAGGGTTCACAGATACGCAGTATTTT.

This clone was counted a single time. The chain has TRBV5-1 and TRBJ2-7; TRBD2 matches at 15 bases. Germline CDR1 is SGHRS and CDR2 is YFSETQ. The V and J ends lost 3 bases and 0 bases, in that order; junction bases with no gene match: 1. The CDR3 is made up of 16 amino acids. CDR3 bases: TGCGCCAGCAGCTCGGGACTAGCGGGAGGCTCCTACGAGCAGTACTTC. Translating it yields CASSSGLAGGSYEQYF.

The chain carries TRBV7-3 and TRBJ2-5; D may be TRBD2 (5 bases). The V gene's germline CDR1 is SGHTA and CDR2 FQGTGA. Trimming left V 1 base short and J 1 base short, with 7 bases between. The CDR3 is 14 amino acids. The DNA of the CDR3 is TGTGCCAGCAGCTTAATGGCGGGCCAAGAGACCCAGTACTTC. It codes for CASSLMAGQETQYF.

This clone has a handful of counts. CDR3 DNA sequence: TGTGCCAGCAGTCTGACCAAACCCCAGGCCCGGGAGCTGTTTTTT. Translation gives CASSLTKPQARELFF. This chain joins TRBV28 and TRBJ2-2; D uncertain. Germline V gene lookup returns CDR1 MDHEN and CDR2 SYDVKM. Between the trimmed V and J ends, which lost 5 bases and 9 bases, there was a span of 19 bases. This CDR3 is 15 amino acids long.

The V call is TRBV7-9, the J call TRBJ1-5; 8 bases align to TRBD1. This CDR3 region has 15 residues. The germline V gene has CDR1 SEHNR and CDR2 FQNEAQ (reference sequence). The V segment lost 5 bases and the J segment 0 bases; nucleotides outside the gene matches: 3. The CDR3 DNA reads as TGTGCCAGCAGCAAGACAGGGGATAGCAATCAGCCCCAGCATTTT. Translated: CASSKTGDSNQPQHF.

The chain uses TRBV7-6 and TRBJ1-1; the D is unclear. Germline V gene lookup returns CDR1 SGHVS and CDR2 FNYEAQ. Trimming pared 6 bases from V and 1 base from J, leaving 12 bases between. The CDR3 totals 14 residues. Written as DNA, the CDR3 is TGTGCCAGCAGTAGGTTGGAGGGGAACACTGAAGCTTTCTTT. Translation: CASSRLEGNTEAFF.

The V gene is TRBV5-6, the J gene TRBJ2-1; TRBD2 matches 10 bases. The germline gives CDR1 SGHDT, CDR2 YYEEEE. CDR3 length: 16 residues. V shed 5 bases and J 10 bases; nucleotides not matched to a gene: 15. The CDR3 sequence is CASSSVGLAGVREQFF. In DNA form, the CDR3 reads TGTGCCAGCAGTTCGGTAGGGCTAGCGGGAGTTCGAGAGCAGTTCTTC.

The rearrangement joins TRBV30 to TRBJ2-2; D remains unclear. Looked up from germline, CDR1 is GTSNPN and CDR2 is SVGIG (reference sequence). V was trimmed by 3 bases and J by 4 bases, leaving 6 bases between them. The CDR3 contains 12 residues. In DNA form, the CDR3 reads TGTGCCTGGAGCACGGGCACCGGGGAGCTGTTTTTT. Its protein product is CAWSTGTGELFF.

A single count supports this clone. V gene TRBV6-5 combines with J gene TRBJ2-7, with D possibly TRBD2 on 5 matching bases. V lost 6 bases and J 4 bases, leaving 16 bases between the germline ends. The CDR3 runs 14 residues. Germline CDR1 reads MNHEY; CDR2 reads SVGAGI. CDR3 DNA: TGTGCCAGCAGGGCGACGGAGGTAGAGTACGAGCAGTACTTC. Translation gives CASRATEVEYEQYF.

The rearrangement uses TRBV19 and TRBJ1-2; D ambiguous. CDR1 is LNHDA and CDR2 is SQIVND in the germline V gene (reference sequence). There are 14 residues in the CDR3. The ends were cut back, 8 bases at V and 2 bases at J, with 15 bases in the middle. This CDR3 reads CASLPPYPNYGYTF. The CDR3 DNA follows: TGTGCCAGTCTACCCCCGTACCCAAACTATGGCTACACCTTC.

The chain is built from TRBV18 and TRBJ2-7; maybe TRBD1 (6 bases). Between the trimmed V and J ends, which lost 2 bases and 2 bases, there was a span of 10 bases. Germline CDR1 and CDR2: KGHSH and LQKENI. This CDR3 is 14 amino acids long. The CDR3 is CASSPGRDTYEQYF. The CDR3 DNA is TGTGCCAGCTCACCAGGTAGGGACACCTACGAGCAGTACTTC.